This T cell receptor (beta chain) was sequenced for a study of blood T cell repertoires in COVID-19. Across the whole study: Collection of acute and convalescent COVID-19 samples took place in the United States, Italy and Spain. Sources were T cells, B-cell-depleted T cells, or PBMCs; the material itself was cDNA or gDNA.

In the study's own analysis: Reference gene primer amplification yielded estimated nucleated cell counts. Profiling relied on immunoSEQ multiplex PCR, and the TCRdb table lists in-frame clones only, not all of them. That table furnishes V, J and clone size, whereas the DNA furnished D and trimming. Seen here are approximately 240,000 clones, approximately 79% observed once, and the top ten hold 4.5% to 5%. Trimming left V 0 bases short and J 4 bases short, with 6 bases between. In germline, CDR1 is LGHDT, CDR2 YNNKEL (reference sequence). This CDR3 spans 13 amino acids. This sequence originates from a woman older than 75 with active or convalescent COVID-19. Sequenced sample: peripheral blood. The chain recombines TRBV3-1 (or the pseudogene TRBV3-2) with TRBJ1-2; no reliable D call. The CDR3: CASSQELSYGYTF. Written as DNA, the CDR3 is TGTGCCAGCAGCCAAGAGCTCAGCTATGGCTACACCTTC.